This entry lists 26 T cell receptor beta chains sequenced from one sample in a study of beta chain features in type 1 diabetes. General observations from the study: Type 1 diabetes patients had moderately but significantly shorter TCRB CDR3s in all four CD4+ subsets.

Which antigens these TCRs recognize remains unknown. Investigators reverse transcribed all isolated RNA, so they sequenced expressed TCRB transcripts. Assay used: immunoSEQ multiplex PCR; TCRdb lists only in-frame clones, some missing. The sample contains 250,000 to 300,000 clones, 24% of which appear only once. What was sequenced was naive CD4+ T cells from blood. These receptors originate from a woman under 40 with type 1 diabetes.

The chain carries TRBV19 and TRBJ1-2; D uncertain. Germline values: CDR1 LNHDA, CDR2 SQIVND (reference sequence). The CDR3 has 12 amino acids. Between the trimmed V and J ends, which lost 6 bases and 7 bases, there was a span of 12 bases. The CDR3 is CASRDLIRGYTF. The CDR3 bases are TGTGCCAGTAGAGACTTGATCCGTGGCTACACCTTC.

This chain links TRBV30 with TRBJ2-1; possibly TRBD1 for D (5 bases). Trimming pared 0 bases from V and 4 bases from J, leaving 7 bases between. This CDR3 is built from 13 residues. Germline V gene sequence: CDR1 GTSNPN, CDR2 SVGIG (reference sequence). In nucleotides, the CDR3 is TGTGCCTGGAGTGTTGGGGCGTACAATGAGCAGTTCTTC. It yields the protein CAWSVGAYNEQFF.

The chain has TRBV7-9 and TRBJ1-3; 8 bases line up with TRBD1. Trimming took 5 bases from V and 3 from J; bases not matched to a gene: 18. The length of the CDR3 is 19 residues. Germline V lookup: CDR1 SEHNR, CDR2 FQNEAQ (reference sequence). The CDR3: CASSKLEQGTGKNGNTIYF. The CDR3 DNA reads TGTGCCAGCAGCAAATTAGAACAGGGGACAGGAAAGAATGGAAACACCATATATTTT.

On this clone itself: Sequence at one end of the junction differs from germline and may be a read error. The chain is built from TRBV2 and TRBJ2-6; no definite D call. Per the germline V gene, CDR1 is SNHLY and CDR2 is FYNNEI. This CDR3 spans 11 amino acids. The CDR3 loop reads CASSRANVLTF. DNA of the CDR3: TGTGCCAGCTCTAGGGCCAACGTCCTGACTTTC.

The gene calls are TRBV27 and TRBJ2-7; 7 bases agree with TRBD1. V shed 0 bases, J shed 6 bases, and the junction held 5 bases outside the gene matches. Germline V CDR1 and CDR2: MNHEY, SMNVEV (reference sequence). This CDR3 is built from 14 residues. The CDR3 coding sequence is TGTGCCAGCAGTTTATCGTACAGGGGAAGCGAGCAGTACTTC. Its translation is CASSLSYRGSEQYF.

V and J are TRBV9 and TRBJ1-2; 9 bases agree with TRBD1. V shed 2 bases, J shed 4 bases, and the junction held 6 bases outside the gene matches. The germline V gene encodes CDR1 SGDLS and CDR2 YYNGEE. The CDR3 covers 15 residues. The CDR3 DNA reads as TGTGCCAGCAGCGTCGGACCGGGACAGGGCTATGGCTACACCTTC. Translating it yields CASSVGPGQGYGYTF.

This clone occurred a few times. This chain connects TRBV29-1 to TRBJ2-3; TRBD1 matches at 9 bases. This CDR3 contains 15 residues. The V gene end was trimmed by 0 bases and the J gene end by 2 bases; junction bases not matched to a gene: 3. The germline CDR1 and CDR2 sequences are SQVTM and ANQGSEA. The CDR3 here is CSVEEDRGSTDTQYF. The CDR3 nucleotides read TGCAGCGTTGAAGAGGACAGGGGCTCCACAGATACGCAGTATTTT.

The chain links TRBV19 to TRBJ2-7, with 9 bases matching TRBD1. Unmatched junction bases numbered 10, after V lost 7 bases and J lost 6 bases. CDR1 and CDR2 from the germline V gene are LNHDA and SQIVND (reference sequence). The CDR3 contains 14 residues. CDR3 loop: CASNNRDREGEQYF. The CDR3 DNA reads TGTGCCAGTAACAACCGGGACAGGGAGGGCGAGCAGTACTTC. Full variable domain (remainder filled in from reference TRBV19 and TRBJ2-7): DGGITQSPKYLFRKEGQNVTLSCEQNLNHDAMYWYRQDPGQGLRLIYYSQIVNDFQKGDIAEGYSVSREKKESFPLTVTSAQKNPTAFYLCASNNRDREGEQYFGPGTRLTVT.

This clone was detected only once. The rearrangement uses TRBV30 and TRBJ2-1; tentative D call: TRBD1 (5 bases). The V end was cut by 0 bases, the J end by 4 bases, with 7 bases between. Germline loops: CDR1 GTSNPN, CDR2 SVGIG (reference sequence). The CDR3 totals 13 residues. The CDR3 loop reads CAWSVGQYNEQFF. Here the CDR3 DNA reads TGTGCCTGGAGTGTGGGGCAGTACAATGAGCAGTTCTTC.

This sequence joins TRBV2 and TRBJ2-1, with TRBD2 matching 13 bases. Germline loops: CDR1 SNHLY, CDR2 FYNNEI. V was clipped by 6 bases and J by 8 bases; unmatched bases: 4. This CDR3 comprises 14 residues. CDR3 sequence: CASRGLAGLDEQFF. In DNA form, the CDR3 reads TGTGCCAGCAGGGGACTAGCGGGATTGGATGAGCAGTTCTTC.

This chain connects TRBV12-5 to TRBJ2-3, with D possibly matching TRBD2 (6 bases). V lost 4 bases and J lost 1, with 6 bases in between. The CDR3 covers 13 residues. Germline assignment: CDR1 LGHNT and CDR2 FRNRAP. CDR3 in amino acids: CASGSSGTDTQYF. The CDR3 coding sequence is TGTGCTAGTGGTTCTAGCGGCACAGATACGCAGTATTTT.

The chain couples TRBV7-2 to TRBJ2-1, with a weak D call TRBD1 (5 bases). Trimming left V 1 base short and J 3 bases short, with 10 bases between. The CDR3 spans 15 residues. Germline CDR1 reads SGHTA; CDR2 reads FQGNSA. The CDR3 DNA reads TGTGCCAGCAGCTTAGTAGGGGTTTACTACAATGAGCAGTTCTTC. Its protein is CASSLVGVYYNEQFF.

This clone was detected only a few times. The rearrangement joins TRBV9 to TRBJ2-1; 11 nucleotides line up with TRBD2. CDR3 size: 16 residues. Germline V gene data show CDR1 as SGDLS and CDR2 as YYNGEE. After removal of 4 bases from V and 5 bases from J, the junction contained 8 bases not matched to a gene. The CDR3 DNA reads as TGTGCCAGCAGCAGAGGGACTAGCGGTCCCGACAATGAGCAGTTCTTC. Encoded protein: CASSRGTSGPDNEQFF.

The chain employs TRBV18 and TRBJ2-7, with D perhaps TRBD2 (6 bases). The CDR3 is 14 residues long. Germline lookup yields CDR1 KGHSH and CDR2 LQKENI. The V end was cut by 2 bases, the J end by 2 bases, with 10 bases between. CDR3: CASSPFSGTYEQYF. The CDR3 bases are TGTGCCAGCTCACCATTTAGCGGAACCTACGAGCAGTACTTC.

The sample holds a few counts of this clone. The chain employs TRBV15 and TRBJ2-7; D not certain. Germline values: CDR1 LNHNV, CDR2 YYDKDF (reference sequence). V was cut by 2 bases and J by 6 bases, with 11 bases left in between. CDR3 size: 13 residues. The CDR3 loop reads CATSRLQATEQYF. DNA of the CDR3: TGTGCCACCAGCAGACTTCAGGCTACCGAGCAGTACTTC.

The rearrangement joins TRBV5-4 to TRBJ2-5, with D possibly being TRBD2 (5 bases). Trimming stripped 3 bases from V and 4 bases from J, with 10 bases between. The CDR3 consists of 13 residues. Germline lookup yields CDR1 SGHNT and CDR2 YYREEE (reference sequence). CDR3 coding DNA: TGTGCCAGCAGCTCGACCGAGGGAGAGACCCAGTACTTC. This encodes CASSSTEGETQYF.

This clone was seen more than once but under ten times. J is TRBJ1-2 and V is TRBV11-2; TRBD1 matches at 7 bases. Germline loops: CDR1 SGHAT, CDR2 FQNNGV. The V and J ends lost 1 base and 2 bases, in that order; junction bases with no gene match: 1. The CDR3 sequence is 14 residues long. The CDR3 DNA sequence: TGTGCCAGCAGCTTAGGAGGGGGCAACTATGGCTACACCTTC. Its translation: CASSLGGGNYGYTF.

V usage is TRBV6-1 and J usage is TRBJ1-1, with TRBD1 matching 7 bases. The CDR3 runs to 14 residues. Trimming cost V 6 bases and J 1 base; bases outside gene matches: 5. Germline V CDR1 and CDR2: MNHNS, SASEGT. CDR3 region: CASRQGVGNTEAFF. DNA for the CDR3: TGTGCCAGCAGGCAGGGGGTGGGGAACACTGAAGCTTTCTTT.

This chain joins TRBV5-4 and TRBJ2-3, with D uncertain. This CDR3 is 15 amino acids long. The V gene lost 3 bases and the J gene lost 0 bases, with 11 bases spanning the gap. Germline V CDR1 and CDR2: SGHNT, YYREEE (reference sequence). The CDR3 spells CASSSPSESTDTQYF. The CDR3 DNA sequence: TGTGCCAGCAGCTCCCCCTCGGAGAGCACAGATACGCAGTATTTT.

This clone was counted a few times. The chain employs TRBV25-1 and TRBJ2-2; D ambiguous. The CDR3 is made up of 13 amino acids. From germline, CDR1 is MGHDK and CDR2 SYGVNS. V was pared by 4 bases and J by 1 base, with 4 bases between. The CDR3 loop reads CASSVRNTGELFF. The CDR3 nucleotides are TGTGCCAGCAGTGTTAGGAACACCGGGGAGCTGTTTTTT.

This clone was seen a few times. V usage is TRBV18 and J usage is TRBJ2-1; the match to TRBD2 covers 9 bases. The CDR3 runs to 17 residues. Unmatched junction bases numbered 13, after V lost 3 bases and J lost 7 bases. Germline CDR1 is KGHSH and CDR2 is LQKENI. The DNA for the CDR3 is TGTGCCAGCTCACCGGGACTAGCCGGAGGTGGTGTGAATGAGCAGTTCTTC. Translated: CASSPGLAGGGVNEQFF.

This clone occurred a few times. This chain joins TRBV5-1 and TRBJ1-5; D not resolved. Germline V gene data show CDR1 as SGHRS and CDR2 as YFSETQ. Trimming stripped 0 bases from V and 0 bases from J, with 7 bases between. The CDR3 totals 15 residues. CDR3: CASSLVPDSNQPQHF. The CDR3 region has the DNA TGCGCCAGCAGCTTGGTTCCAGATAGCAATCAGCCCCAGCATTTT.

The V and J genes are TRBV30 and TRBJ2-1; 10 bases match TRBD2. The CDR3 is 14 amino acids. Germline loops: CDR1 GTSNPN, CDR2 SVGIG (reference sequence). Trimming removed 1 base from V and 3 bases from J; junction bases left unmatched: 0. The CDR3 sequence is CAWSGLAGYNEQFF. The CDR3 nucleotides read TGTGCCTGGAGTGGACTAGCGGGCTACAATGAGCAGTTCTTC. The whole variable domain, filled in from reference TRBV30 and TRBJ2-1, reads SQTIHQWPATLVQPVGSPLSLECTVEGTSNPNLYWYRQAAGRGLQLLFYSVGIGQISSEVPQNLSASRPQDRQFILSSKKLLLSDSGFYLCAWSGLAGYNEQFFGPGTRLTVL.

The chain combines TRBV10-3 with TRBJ1-2, with D unclear. The CDR3 extends over 13 amino acids. The V gene's germline CDR1 is ENHRY and CDR2 SYGVKD. Trimming stripped 4 bases from V and 0 bases from J, with 6 bases between. This CDR3 reads CAISARANYGYTF. CDR3 bases: TGTGCCATCAGTGCTAGAGCTAACTATGGCTACACCTTC.

The CDR3 nucleotides read TGTGCCAGCAGCCTCCCATCGGAGGGGGAAAAACTGTTTTTT. Protein sequence: CASSLPSEGEKLFF. This chain links TRBV11-1 with TRBJ1-4, with D perhaps TRBD1 (5 bases). Per germline, CDR1 SGHAT and CDR2 FQDESV (reference sequence). There are 14 residues in the CDR3. With 5 bases removed from V and 8 bases from J, the gap between germline ends came to 15 bases. The variable domain in full, with the rest retrieved from reference TRBV11-1 and TRBJ1-4, is EAEVAQSPRYKITEKSQAVAFWCDPISGHATLYWYRQILGQGPELLVQFQDESVVDDSQLPKDRFSAERLKGVDSTLKIQPAELGDSAMYLCASSLPSEGEKLFFGSGTQLSVL.

This clone was seen a handful of times. The rearrangement joins TRBV30 to TRBJ2-1; weak D call: TRBD1 (5 bases). Between the trimmed V and J ends, which lost 3 bases and 5 bases, there was a span of 11 bases. Germline V lookup: CDR1 GTSNPN, CDR2 SVGIG (reference sequence). This CDR3 has 13 amino acids. The CDR3 spells CAWRQVSNNEQFF. Written as DNA, the CDR3 is TGTGCCTGGAGACAGGTGTCTAACAATGAGCAGTTCTTC.